This passage covers 11 T cell receptor beta chains from one sample sequenced in a study of siplizumab effects on memory and regulatory T cells. No cognate antigen is known for these TCRs. Cells of the mixed lymphocyte reaction were cocultured at 37 degrees C for roughly 6 days. Sequencing was performed with immunoSEQ multiplex PCR; in TCRdb, only in-frame clones are kept and a portion is missing. The sample contains roughly 5,300 clones, 45% to 50% of which appear only once. Material for sequencing was CFSE-low (dividing) CD8+ T cells sorted from an allogeneic mixed lymphocyte reaction. These receptors were collected from a human donor in good health; the cells came from an allogeneic mixed lymphocyte reaction. Some clones in this sample may be carry-over from other donors' samples.

The chain has TRBV21-1 and TRBJ1-5. TRBV21-1 is labeled a pseudogene. This CDR3 has 17 residues. This CDR3 is CASSKGIGHPWKQPQHF. CDR3 DNA: TGTGCCAGCAGCAAAGGGATTGGCCACCCATGGAAGCAGCCCCAGCATTTT.

The chain links TRBV28 to TRBJ2-7; D uncertain. The germline V gene encodes CDR1 MDHEN and CDR2 SYDVKM. The length of the CDR3 is 11 residues. V was shortened by 3 bases and J by 3 bases, with 3 bases between the two germline ends. CDR3 coding DNA: TGTGCCAGCAGTTTCCGCTACGAGCAGTACTTC. Translating gives CASSFRYEQYF.

This chain links TRBV2 with TRBJ2-2; 11 nucleotides align to TRBD2. Germline V lookup: CDR1 SNHLY, CDR2 FYNNEI. Trimming took 6 bases from V and 10 from J; bases not matched to a gene: 1. The CDR3 runs 12 residues. The CDR3 sequence is CASRTSGKELFF. The CDR3, as DNA: TGTGCCAGCAGGACTAGCGGGAAGGAGCTGTTTTTT.

In DNA, the CDR3 is TGTGCCAGCAGTTTGGGGGACACTGAAGCTTTCTTT. This translates into CASSLGDTEAFF. This chain links TRBV6-5 with TRBJ1-1, with D perhaps matching TRBD1 (5 bases). The ends were cut back, 4 bases at V and 3 bases at J, with 6 bases in the middle. The CDR3 runs to 12 residues. CDR1 is MNHEY, CDR2 SVGAGI, per germline.

The chain couples TRBV9 to TRBJ1-2, with 9 bases identical to TRBD1. Per the germline V gene, CDR1 is SGDLS and CDR2 is YYNGEE. J was trimmed by 3 bases and V by 2 bases; bases with no gene match: 11. The CDR3 length is 17 residues. CDR3 DNA sequence: TGTGCCAGCAGCGTTTACTCCGGGACAGGGAGGGACTATGGCTACACCTTC. This translates into CASSVYSGTGRDYGYTF.

V is TRBV30 and J is TRBJ1-3; D is ambiguous. The length of the CDR3 is 15 residues. V dropped 2 bases and J dropped 0 bases, with 11 bases sitting between them. Per the germline V gene, CDR1 is GTSNPN and CDR2 is SVGIG (reference sequence). The CDR3 here is CAWSRSGSSGNTIYF. Written as DNA, the CDR3 is TGTGCCTGGAGTCGGTCCGGGAGCTCTGGAAACACCATATATTTT.

This clone was counted only a few times. Only one base separates this from a far larger clonotype, so it likely reflects a read error. The sample contains more than one DNA sequence encoding this CDR3. The chain has TRBV27 and TRBJ2-1, with D possibly being TRBD2 (6 bases). Germline loops: CDR1 MNHEY, CDR2 SMNVEV (reference sequence). The CDR3 covers 13 residues. The V end lost 11 bases, the J end lost 10 bases, and 21 bases lay between the germline ends. CDR3 coding DNA: TGTGCCCGCTGGACTGGGGGGTGGGGGGAGCAGTTCTTC. Its translation: CARWTGGWGEQFF.

In nucleotides, the CDR3 is TGTGCCAGCAGCTTGGGGTCTGGCAATCAGCCCCAGCATTTT. Translation gives CASSLGSGNQPQHF. The V gene is TRBV5-5, the J gene TRBJ1-5; D is undetermined. CDR3 length: 14 amino acids. The germline V gene encodes CDR1 SGHKS and CDR2 YYEKEE (reference sequence). V was pared by 0 bases and J by 2 bases, with 6 bases between.

This clone has a count of ten or more. The chain links TRBV9 to TRBJ2-7; a weak D match, TRBD1 (5 bases). This CDR3 comprises 15 residues. Trimming pared 4 bases from V and 3 bases from J, leaving 17 bases between. The germline gives CDR1 SGDLS, CDR2 YYNGEE. The CDR3 region has the DNA TGTGCCAGCAGCCCACGATCAGGGCATAACTACGAGCAGTACTTC. Amino acids: CASSPRSGHNYEQYF.

This chain uses TRBV10-3 with TRBJ2-5; 9 bases agree with TRBD1. Germline assignment: CDR1 ENHRY and CDR2 SYGVKD. The CDR3 has 16 residues. V lost 6 bases to trimming and J lost 5 bases; unmatched junction nucleotides: 13. As DNA, the CDR3 is TGTGCCATCAGCGGTATACAGGGGGCTCGTGCGGAGACCCAGTACTTC. It encodes CAISGIQGARAETQYF.

The V and J genes are TRBV19 and TRBJ1-5; the D is unclear. Trimming removed 2 bases from V and 6 bases from J, with 11 bases in between. Germline V gene data show CDR1 as LNHDA and CDR2 as SQIVND (reference sequence). The CDR3 loop spans 14 amino acids. CDR3: CASSISAGFQPQHF. The CDR3 bases are TGTGCCAGTAGTATATCCGCGGGGTTTCAGCCCCAGCATTTT.